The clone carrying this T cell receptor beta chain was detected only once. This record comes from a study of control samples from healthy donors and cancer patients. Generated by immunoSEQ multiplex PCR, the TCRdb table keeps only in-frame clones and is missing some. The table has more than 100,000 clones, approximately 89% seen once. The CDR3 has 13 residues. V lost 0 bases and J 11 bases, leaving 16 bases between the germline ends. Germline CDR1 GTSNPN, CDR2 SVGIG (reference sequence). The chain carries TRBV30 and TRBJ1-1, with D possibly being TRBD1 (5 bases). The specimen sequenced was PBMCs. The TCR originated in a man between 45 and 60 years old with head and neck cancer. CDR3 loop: CAWSVRRQGSAFF. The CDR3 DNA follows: TGTGCCTGGAGTGTACGTCGGCAGGGTTCGGCTTTCTTT. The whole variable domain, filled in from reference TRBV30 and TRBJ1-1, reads SQTIHQWPATLVQPVGSPLSLECTVEGTSNPNLYWYRQAAGRGLQLLFYSVGIGQISSEVPQNLSASRPQDRQFILSSKKLLLSDSGFYLCAWSVRRQGSAFFGQGTRLTVV.